The present entry profiles one TCR beta chain with its context. The sample originates from a study of cytomegalovirus exposure and HLA in healthy donors. This CDR3 region has 17 residues. The V and J ends lost 4 bases and 5 bases, in that order; junction bases with no gene match: 12. Germline V CDR1 and CDR2: WNHNN, SYGVQD (reference sequence). Sequencing was performed with immunoSEQ multiplex PCR; in TCRdb, only in-frame clones are kept and a portion is missing. Of roughly 63,000 clones in the sample, roughly 90% are singletons; the top ten hold about 1.2%. The sequenced sample was PBMCs. V and J are TRBV10-1 and TRBJ2-1, with TRBD2 matching 9 bases. The receptor's source is a young woman in good health and CMV-seronegative. The CDR3 sequence is CASSARAGTSRHNEQFF. In nucleotides, the CDR3 is TGCGCCAGCAGTGCACGCGCCGGGACTAGCAGACACAATGAGCAGTTCTTC.